What follows is one TCR beta chain and its context. The data were obtained in a study of blood T cell repertoires in COVID-19. About the study: Samples representing acute and convalescent COVID-19 were sourced from the United States, Italy and Spain.

Per the original methods: Reference gene primers were amplified, and this amplification served to estimate nucleated cell counts. TCRdb keeps only in-frame clones here, not all; method: immunoSEQ multiplex PCR. From that table come the V and J calls and clone size; the DNA was used to work out D and trimming. Among 110,000 or so clones listed, 65% to 80% were seen once. With 4 bases removed from V and 0 bases from J, the gap between germline ends came to 17 bases. The CDR3 has 18 amino acids. Germline V gene lookup returns CDR1 KGHDR and CDR2 SFDVKD. The sequence was collected from a man between 65 and 79 years old with acute or convalescent COVID-19. Sequenced sample: peripheral blood. The chain carries TRBV24-1 and TRBJ2-2; tentatively, D is TRBD2 (7 bases). CDR3 amino acids: CATSDTTGRVANTGELFF. CDR3 coding DNA: TGTGCCACCAGTGACACTACAGGGAGGGTTGCGAACACCGGGGAGCTGTTTTTT.